The 13 T cell receptor beta chains reported below all come from one sample, sequenced in a study of PD-1 blockade in classical Hodgkin lymphoma. Time point denoted: cycle 4 day 1 (C4D1), after 6 weeks of nivolumab. Brentuximab vedotin exposure varied, and every patient relapsed after autologous stem cell transplantation. Method: immunoSEQ multiplex PCR; TCRdb's copy keeps in-frame clones and lacks some. This sample has just under 45,000 clones; 55% to 80% occur once, and the top ten carry about 3%. Sequenced material: peripheral blood mononuclear cells (PBMCs), taken before the fourth cycle of nivolumab. These TCRs come from a human donor with classical Hodgkin lymphoma.

The CDR3 bases are TGTGCCACCTGGACAGGGATTGACTATGGCTACACCTTC. It is translated as CATWTGIDYGYTF. The chain links TRBV28 to TRBJ1-2, with TRBD1 matching over 8 bases. Germline V gene sequence: CDR1 MDHEN, CDR2 SYDVKM. Trimming took 10 bases from V and 3 from J; bases not matched to a gene: 7. This CDR3 is built from 13 residues.

V gene TRBV4-1 combines with J gene TRBJ2-3; TRBD2 aligns across 7 bases. The trim removed 7 bases at V and 0 bases at J, leaving 4 bases unmatched. Germline CDR1 MGHRA, CDR2 YSYEKL. The length of the CDR3 is 14 residues. The CDR3 DNA is TGCGCCAGCAAACTAGCGTCTAGCACAGATACGCAGTATTTT. It is translated as CASKLASSTDTQYF.

This chain links TRBV28 with TRBJ1-2; 7 positions match TRBD1. V lost 7 bases to trimming and J lost 8 bases; unmatched junction nucleotides: 10. The CDR3 consists of 13 residues. CDR1 is MDHEN, CDR2 SYDVKM, per germline. The DNA for the CDR3 is TGTGCCAGCACCGAAGACAGGGTTGGGGGCTACACCTTC. Amino acids: CASTEDRVGGYTF.

In this sample, this clone turned up a few times. CDR3 amino acids: CASSYRVGNSPLHF. The CDR3 DNA reads as TGTGCCAGCAGCTACAGGGTGGGGAATTCACCCCTCCACTTT. The chain uses TRBV5-4 and TRBJ1-6, with a tentative D call TRBD1 (6 bases). V was clipped by 3 bases and J by 7 bases, with 11 bases between them. Germline V gene lookup returns CDR1 SGHNT and CDR2 YYREEE (reference sequence). The CDR3 runs to 14 residues.

There are a few counts of this clone. The chain couples TRBV5-4 to TRBJ2-2; 7 bases match TRBD2. V lost 2 bases, J lost 3 bases, and 4 bases stayed unmatched. Germline assignment: CDR1 SGHNT and CDR2 YYREEE (reference sequence). The CDR3 is 15 amino acids. The CDR3 sequence: CASSFGGYYTGELFF. The CDR3 region has the DNA TGTGCCAGCAGCTTCGGGGGGTATTACACCGGGGAGCTGTTTTTT.

The count of this clone is one. V is TRBV9 and J is TRBJ2-3; TRBD2 aligns across 12 bases. The CDR3 consists of 15 residues. Looked up from germline, CDR1 is SGDLS and CDR2 is YYNGEE. The trim removed 7 bases at V and 2 bases at J, leaving 5 bases unmatched. DNA of the CDR3: TGTGCCAGCTCAGGACTAGCGGGGTACACAGATACGCAGTATTTT. This gives the protein CASSGLAGYTDTQYF.

The V gene is TRBV4-2, the J gene TRBJ2-7, with 11 bases identical to TRBD2. V was pared by 6 bases and J by 5 bases, with 9 bases of the junction left unmatched. Germline assignment: CDR1 LGHNA and CDR2 YNFKEQ. The CDR3 is made up of 15 amino acids. The CDR3 bases are TGTGCCAGCAGACGGTTAGCGGGAGGGCCTGACGAGCAGTACTTC. Residues: CASRRLAGGPDEQYF.

This clone occurred a few times. The J gene is TRBJ1-2, the V gene TRBV6-6, with D tentatively TRBD1 (5 bases). The CDR3 has 12 residues. The germline V and J ends were trimmed by 6 bases and 4 bases, with 9 bases remaining between them. The germline V gene encodes CDR1 MNHNY and CDR2 SVGAGI (reference sequence). CDR3 nucleotides: TGTGCCAGCAGCCCCGGGACCTATGGCTACACCTTC. Its protein product is CASSPGTYGYTF.

The chain has TRBV10-3 and TRBJ2-1; D tentatively reads TRBD1 or TRBD2 (5 bases each). Germline-derived CDR1 and CDR2 are ENHRY and SYGVKD. The CDR3 sequence is 14 residues long. Trimming pared 6 bases from V and 6 bases from J, leaving 15 bases between. CDR3 amino acids: CAISPRGDVNEQFF. The CDR3 DNA follows: TGTGCCATCAGCCCCAGAGGGGACGTCAATGAGCAGTTCTTC.

The chain couples TRBV6-5 to TRBJ1-2; D is uncertain. The CDR3 has 11 residues. The germline V gene has CDR1 MNHEY and CDR2 SVGAGI. Trimming pared 6 bases from V and 8 bases from J, leaving 10 bases between. The CDR3 bases are TGTGCCAGCAGCGGTTTTGAGGGCTACACCTTC. It yields the protein CASSGFEGYTF.

The genes are TRBV19 and TRBJ1-2, with unresolved D. Germline assignment: CDR1 LNHDA and CDR2 SQIVND (reference sequence). V was cut by 2 bases and J by 2 bases, with 12 bases left in between. The CDR3 is 15 residues long. The CDR3 region is CASSIQVGPNYGYTF. The CDR3 DNA reads TGTGCCAGTAGTATACAGGTCGGACCAAACTATGGCTACACCTTC. Complete variable domain (other parts from reference TRBV19 and TRBJ1-2): DGGITQSPKYLFRKEGQNVTLSCEQNLNHDAMYWYRQDPGQGLRLIYYSQIVNDFQKGDIAEGYSVSREKKESFPLTVTSAQKNPTAFYLCASSIQVGPNYGYTFGSGTRLTVV.

On this clone itself: Other DNA sequences in the same sample also yield this CDR3. J is TRBJ1-3 and V is TRBV7-2; D call uncertain. Trimming shortened V by 3 bases and J by 4 bases, and 4 bases separated the two germline ends. CDR3 length equals 12 residues. In germline, CDR1 is SGHTA, CDR2 FQGNSA. CDR3 coding DNA: TGTGCCAGCAGCTTGGGCGGAAACACCATATATTTT. This gives the protein CASSLGGNTIYF.

V is TRBV15 and J is TRBJ1-4; D may be TRBD1 (5 bases). Germline lookup yields CDR1 LNHNV and CDR2 YYDKDF (reference sequence). Between the trimmed V and J ends, which lost 3 bases and 0 bases, there was a span of 8 bases. The CDR3 has 15 residues. The CDR3 sequence: CATSRTGATNEKLFF. Here the CDR3 DNA reads TGTGCCACCAGCAGGACGGGGGCAACTAATGAAAAACTGTTTTTT. The complete variable domain, with remaining parts taken from reference TRBV15 and TRBJ1-4, reads DAMVIQNPRYQVTQFGKPVTLSCSQTLNHNVMYWYQQKSSQAPKLLFHYYDKDFNNEADTPDNFQSRRPNTSFCFLDIRSPGLGDTAMYLCATSRTGATNEKLFFGSGTQLSVL.